This T cell receptor beta chain was found in a study of early T cells in non-severe SARS-CoV-2 infection. Turning to the study itself: Whole-blood bulk RNA, unsorted, was sequenced, and chains were unpaired.

This clonotype turned up a few times. MiXCR, run by TCRdb on the 5' RACE reads, gives a single entry per CDR3 protein. The data hold approximately 77,000 distinct CDR3 sequences, with approximately 5% observed a single time. V lost 0 bases and J lost 1, with 10 bases in between. Germline CDR1 reads MNHEY; CDR2 reads SMNVEV (reference sequence). The CDR3 is 15 residues long. This sample comprised whole blood, obtained at baseline. The rearrangement uses TRBV27 and TRBJ2-7; maybe TRBD1 (5 bases). This TCR came from an adult who was a healthcare worker with PCR-confirmed SARS-CoV-2 infection or an uninfected control (not recorded which). This chain's CDR3 is CASSLSPGPSYEQYF. CDR3 DNA sequence: TGTGCCAGCAGTTTATCTCCAGGGCCGTCCTACGAGCAGTACTTC.